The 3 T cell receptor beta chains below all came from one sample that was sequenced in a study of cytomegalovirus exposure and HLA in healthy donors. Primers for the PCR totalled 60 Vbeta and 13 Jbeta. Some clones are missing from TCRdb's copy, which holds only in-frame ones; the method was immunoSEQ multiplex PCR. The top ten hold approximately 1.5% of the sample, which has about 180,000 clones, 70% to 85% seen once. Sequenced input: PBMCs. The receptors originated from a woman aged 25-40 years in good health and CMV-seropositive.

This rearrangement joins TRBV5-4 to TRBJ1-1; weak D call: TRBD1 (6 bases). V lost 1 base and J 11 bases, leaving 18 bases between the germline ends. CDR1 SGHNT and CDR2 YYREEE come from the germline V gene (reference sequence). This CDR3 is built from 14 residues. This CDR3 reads CASSLTGPGERAFF. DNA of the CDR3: TGTGCCAGCAGCTTGACAGGGCCAGGAGAAAGGGCTTTCTTT.

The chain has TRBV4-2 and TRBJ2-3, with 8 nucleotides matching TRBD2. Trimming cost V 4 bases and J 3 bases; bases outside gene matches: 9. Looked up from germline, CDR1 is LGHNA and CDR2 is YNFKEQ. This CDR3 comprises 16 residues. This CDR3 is CASSLASSGLTDTQYF. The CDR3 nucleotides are TGTGCCAGCAGCCTTGCATCTAGCGGGTTGACAGATACGCAGTATTTT.

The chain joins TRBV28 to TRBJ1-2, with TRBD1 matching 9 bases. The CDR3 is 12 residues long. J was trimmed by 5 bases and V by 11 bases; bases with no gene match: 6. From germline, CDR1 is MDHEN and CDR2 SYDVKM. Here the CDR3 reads CAAKTGGYGYTF. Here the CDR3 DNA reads TGTGCCGCCAAGACAGGGGGATATGGCTACACCTTC.